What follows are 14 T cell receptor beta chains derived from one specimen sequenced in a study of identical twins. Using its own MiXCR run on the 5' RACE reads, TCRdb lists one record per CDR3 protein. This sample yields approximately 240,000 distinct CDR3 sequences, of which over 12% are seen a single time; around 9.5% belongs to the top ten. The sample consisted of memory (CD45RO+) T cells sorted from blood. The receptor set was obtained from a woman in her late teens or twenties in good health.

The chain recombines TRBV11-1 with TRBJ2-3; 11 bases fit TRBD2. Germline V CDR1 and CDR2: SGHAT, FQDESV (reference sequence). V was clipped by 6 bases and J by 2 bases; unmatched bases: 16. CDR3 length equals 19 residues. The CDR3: CASSLPMLAGGKTTDTQYF. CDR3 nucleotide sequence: TGTGCCAGCAGTCTCCCGATGTTAGCGGGAGGGAAAACCACAGATACGCAGTATTTT.

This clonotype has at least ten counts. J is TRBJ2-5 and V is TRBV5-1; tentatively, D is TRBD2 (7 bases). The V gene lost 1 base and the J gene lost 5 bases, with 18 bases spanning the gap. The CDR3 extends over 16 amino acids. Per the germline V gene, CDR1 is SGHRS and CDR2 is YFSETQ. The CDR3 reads CASSLNWAGAGETQYF. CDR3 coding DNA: TGCGCCAGCAGCTTGAATTGGGCGGGGGCCGGGGAGACCCAGTACTTC.

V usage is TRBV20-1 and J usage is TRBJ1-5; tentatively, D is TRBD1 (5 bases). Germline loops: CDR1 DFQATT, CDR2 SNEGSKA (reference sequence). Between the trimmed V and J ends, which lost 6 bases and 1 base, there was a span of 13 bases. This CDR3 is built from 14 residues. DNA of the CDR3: TGCAGTGCCCAGAAAGGGGAAAGCAATCAGCCCCAGCATTTT. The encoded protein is CSAQKGESNQPQHF.

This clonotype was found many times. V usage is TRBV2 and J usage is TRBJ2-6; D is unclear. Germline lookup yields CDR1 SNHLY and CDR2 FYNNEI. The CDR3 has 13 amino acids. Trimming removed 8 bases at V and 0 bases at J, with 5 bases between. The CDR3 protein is CASDPSGANVLTF. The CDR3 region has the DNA TGTGCCAGCGACCCCTCTGGGGCCAACGTCCTGACTTTC. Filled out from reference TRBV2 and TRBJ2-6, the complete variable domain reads EPEVTQTPSHQVTQMGQEVILRCVPISNHLYFYWYRQILGQKVEFLVSFYNNEISEKSEIFDDQFSVERPDGSNFTLKIRSTKLEDSAMYFCASDPSGANVLTFGAGSRLTVL.

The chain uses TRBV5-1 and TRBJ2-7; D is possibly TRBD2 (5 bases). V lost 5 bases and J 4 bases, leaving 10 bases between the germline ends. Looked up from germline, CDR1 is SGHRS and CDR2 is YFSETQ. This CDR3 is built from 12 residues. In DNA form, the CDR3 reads TGCGCCAGCAGGGACTGGCGGTACGAGCAGTACTTC. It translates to CASRDWRYEQYF.

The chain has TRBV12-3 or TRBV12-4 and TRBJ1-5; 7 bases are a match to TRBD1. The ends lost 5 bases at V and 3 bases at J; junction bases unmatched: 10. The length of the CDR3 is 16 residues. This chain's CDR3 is CASSHAPGTANQPQHF. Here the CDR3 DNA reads TGTGCCAGCAGTCACGCTCCCGGGACAGCCAATCAGCCCCAGCATTTT.

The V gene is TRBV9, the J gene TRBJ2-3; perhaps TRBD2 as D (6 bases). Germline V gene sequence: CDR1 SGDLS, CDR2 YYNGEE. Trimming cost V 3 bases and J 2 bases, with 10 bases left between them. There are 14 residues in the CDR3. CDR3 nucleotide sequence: TGTGCCAGCAGCGCGGGACTCAACACAGATACGCAGTATTTT. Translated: CASSAGLNTDTQYF.

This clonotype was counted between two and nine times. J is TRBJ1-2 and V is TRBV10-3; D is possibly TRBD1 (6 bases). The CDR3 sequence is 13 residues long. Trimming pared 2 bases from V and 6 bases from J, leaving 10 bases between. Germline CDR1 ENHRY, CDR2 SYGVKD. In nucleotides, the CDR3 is TGTGCCATCAGTGAGCCACAGGGAGATGGCTACACCTTC. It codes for CAISEPQGDGYTF.

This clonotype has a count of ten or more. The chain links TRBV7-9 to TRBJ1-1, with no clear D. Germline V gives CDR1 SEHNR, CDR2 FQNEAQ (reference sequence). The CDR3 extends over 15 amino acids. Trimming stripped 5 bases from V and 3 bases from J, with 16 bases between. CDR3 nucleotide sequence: TGTGCCAGCAGCCCGGTGGGCAGGTTTTACACTGAAGCTTTCTTT. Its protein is CASSPVGRFYTEAFF.

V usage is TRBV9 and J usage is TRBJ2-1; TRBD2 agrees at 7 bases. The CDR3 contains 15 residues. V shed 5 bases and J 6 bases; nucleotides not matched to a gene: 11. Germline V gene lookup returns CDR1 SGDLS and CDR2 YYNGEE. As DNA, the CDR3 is TGTGCCAGCAGTCGATTCAAAGCGGGGCCCAATGAGCAGTTCTTC. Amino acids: CASSRFKAGPNEQFF.

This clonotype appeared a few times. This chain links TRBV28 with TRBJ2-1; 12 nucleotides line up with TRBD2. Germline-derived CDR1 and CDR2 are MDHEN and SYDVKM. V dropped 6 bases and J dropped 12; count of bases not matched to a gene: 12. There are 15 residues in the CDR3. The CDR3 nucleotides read TGTGCCAGCAGATTCGGGACTAGCGGGCAGGGTGGGCAGTTCTTC. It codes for CASRFGTSGQGGQFF.

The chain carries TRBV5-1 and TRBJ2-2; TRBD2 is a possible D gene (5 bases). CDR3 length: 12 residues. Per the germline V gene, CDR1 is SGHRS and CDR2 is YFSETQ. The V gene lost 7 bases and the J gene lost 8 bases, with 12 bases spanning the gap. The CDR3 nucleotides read TGCGCCAGCTACCAACCGGGAGGGGAGCTGTTTTTT. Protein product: CASYQPGGELFF.

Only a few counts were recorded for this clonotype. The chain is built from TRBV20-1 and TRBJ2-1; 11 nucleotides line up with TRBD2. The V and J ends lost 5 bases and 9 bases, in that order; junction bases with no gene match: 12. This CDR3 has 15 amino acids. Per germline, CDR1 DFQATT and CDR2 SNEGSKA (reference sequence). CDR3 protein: CSAPLVAGGRGEQFF. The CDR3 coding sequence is TGCAGTGCTCCGTTAGTAGCGGGGGGGCGGGGTGAGCAGTTCTTC.

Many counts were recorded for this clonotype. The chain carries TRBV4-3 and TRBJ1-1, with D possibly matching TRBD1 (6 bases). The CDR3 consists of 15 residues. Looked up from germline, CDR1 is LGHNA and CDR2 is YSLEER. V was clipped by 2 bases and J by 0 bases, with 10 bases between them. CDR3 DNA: TGCGCCAGCAGCCAACCGGGACACCTGAACACTGAAGCTTTCTTT. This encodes CASSQPGHLNTEAFF.